Listed here is a single TCR beta chain. Deletions cut 5 bases from V and 4 bases from J, with 15 bases between. Germline V CDR1 and CDR2: GTSNPN, SVGIG (reference sequence). This CDR3 is built from 13 residues. This sample was taken from a study of control samples from healthy donors and cancer patients. Only in-frame clones appear in the TCRdb table, and some are missing; sequencing was by immunoSEQ multiplex PCR. The data hold 120,000 or so clones, with 92% observed a single time. This rearrangement joins TRBV30 to TRBJ2-7; tentatively, D is TRBD1 or TRBD2 (6 bases each). Sample: PBMCs. The clonotype was recovered from a man older than 75 with head and neck cancer. CDR3 protein: CAWGEEGEYEQYF. As DNA, the CDR3 is TGTGCCTGGGGGGAGGAGGGGGAGTACGAGCAGTACTTC.